This TCR beta chain came from a study of cytomegalovirus exposure and HLA in healthy donors (dated by TCRdb to 2016 to 2017). General notes on the study: According to an earlier analysis of 587 of the donors, about 170 million T cells yielded some 110 million unique TCR beta sequences and about 300 Gb of sequence data. About 330 gigabases of sequencing data and around 88 million unique TCR sequences made up an early release that covered over 550 HLA-typed donors. Among the roughly 390 genotyped donors, approximately 77% belonged to the genetic ancestry cluster associated with self-reported Caucasian donors. The study was designed to test whether signatures of past pathogen exposure could be identified by cataloging public T cell receptors. The study profiled the T cell repertoires of approximately 700 subjects by immunosequencing and related them to cytomegalovirus serostatus. A separate validation cohort of some 130 different subjects was used in addition to the approximately 700-subject first cohort. The study combined high-throughput TCR immunosequencing, statistical association of individual TCRs with disease status, and machine learning to predict cytomegalovirus infection status. To study patterns of TCR occurrence, a later analysis re-analyzed previously published TCR beta repertoires from around 670 donors and added high-resolution HLA genotyping. The later analysis used no new phenotypic data to find candidate immune exposures, relying instead on TCR beta sequences and their occurrence across donors. In an earlier analysis of 587 of the donors, high-throughput TCR beta sequencing was used to judge whether each TCR beta V gene segment behaved as functional or pseudogenic. Alongside the repertoire data, information on donor age, sex, ethnicity and CMV serostatus was compiled. A later genetic analysis took genome-wide SNP genotypes for about 55% of the 666 donors and used that subset as a discovery cohort. All discovery cohort repertoires had been generated on a single sequencing platform. Both class I and class II loci were covered by HLA typing, at four-digit resolution. Typing coverage varied by locus: 629-630 donors for A, B, C, DRB1 and DQB1; approximately 560 for DQA1; 606 for DPA1; approximately 490 for DPB1. Four to six DR-DQ haplotypes were handled as single units for association and clustering, since linkage in the cohort was strong. Across some 400 genotyped donors of the cohort, an average of 235,054 unique TCR beta nucleotide sequences per donor were sequenced, and roughly a sixth of those sequences were non-productive. What the work shows at the level of the full study, not this receptor alone: A group of highly shared sequence variants was considered likely to be a technical artifact of the sequencing pipeline. In a later analysis, the rate of TCR association differed among HLA loci, with DRB1 alleles having the most associated TCRs and HLA-C alleles having the fewest. A further reported finding was that TCR beta sequences accurately predicted the HLA-A and HLA-B alleles for most subjects in the first cohort. A later analysis found that most CMV-associated TCR beta chains appeared HLA-restricted, with HLA associations seemingly driven largely by CMV exposure. A later analysis found that HLA-associated TCR beta chains were more clonally expanded and had lower generation probabilities than equally common non-associated chains. In vitro tests confirmed that a few of the cytomegalovirus-associated TCR beta chains recognize cytomegalovirus antigens. The only immune exposure information available for the cohort was CMV serostatus. Because counts were too low, approximately 18 rarely observed V segments, including chromosome 9 orphons, were excluded from the earlier analysis of around 640 of the donors. The authors suggested that the approach could potentially be extended to other disease states and immunological phenotypes. Roughly uniform sequencing depth across donors was assumed in presence/absence analyses, although this assumption may not hold. In an earlier analysis of 500 to 650 of the donors, most TCR beta V segments appeared in productive rearrangements about 87% or about 30% of the time, broadly matching IMGT annotations. This cohort had only TCR beta chains sequenced, and the lack of alpha or paired-chain data limited which features could be detected. Correlated functional status among segregating V segments might be attributable to linkage disequilibrium, but an unknown experimental factor could not be ruled out. The study gave a list of 150 to 200 TCR beta chains associated with cytomegalovirus. While some public TCRs were present in many individuals, most TCR sequences turned up only very rarely across donors. In a later genetic analysis, fewer N-insertions in productive TCRs were reported among donors in an Asian-associated ancestry cluster than the roughly 640-donor mean. In both the original and validation cohorts, the classifier was reported to diagnose cytomegalovirus status with high specificity and sensitivity. In a later analysis, several top co-occurrence clusters were reported to appear linked to parvovirus B19, influenza, CMV and Epstein-Barr virus. Specific HLA alleles were associated with roughly 17,000 TCR beta sequences at a false discovery rate of 0.05 in a later analysis. Strong co-occurrence of HLA alleles, especially DR and DQ, made assigning TCR associations to individual alleles difficult. Because HLA typing was unavailable for some donors at each locus, only the typed subset was used in association tests. In a later genetic analysis, a missense DCLRE1C variant was associated with V-gene and J-gene trimming of TCR beta chains, and the association was replicated in an independent cohort. Some IMGT-functional V segments, including TRBV6-2 and TRBV6-3, could not be told apart with the 87-base-pair reads, so those segments were excluded.

The CDR3 holds 16 amino acids from the cysteine to the phenylalanine. The CDR3 DNA has 48 bases and is translated from base 1. Between the V and J ends, shortened by 0 bases and 0 bases respectively, the junction contains 10 bases. CDR1 SGDLS and CDR2 YYNGEE were looked up in the germline V gene. The cohort consisted of 600 to 750 healthy bone marrow donors. Cohort members were all nominally healthy when sampled, although unrecorded immune exposures were likely present. The donor was CMV seropositive and was included in the group of 300 or so seropositive cohort members. Each donor provided a peripheral blood sample, and peripheral blood mononuclear cells were used for TCR beta sequencing. Genomic DNA extraction from the blood cell samples was performed with the Qiagen DNeasy Blood Extraction Kit. The library was made by the immunoSEQ multiplex PCR assay. For the multiplex PCR, a mixture combining 60 forward primers for TCR Vbeta segments and 13 reverse primers for TCR Jbeta segments was used. Amplification of the CDR3 region of rearranged TCR beta genes was performed with a multiplex PCR assay on genomic DNA. The Illumina HiSeq System was used to sequence the amplified TCR beta libraries as 87-base-pair reads. The published analysis was carried out like this. A later analysis counted some 80 million unique TCR beta chains across the 550 to 750 repertoires, and 10 million to 11 million of these chains were shared by at least two donors. Raw reads were error-corrected and collapsed into unique sequences by a nearest-neighbor algorithm in which closely related sequences were merged to remove PCR and sequencing errors. Alignment of CDR3 sequences to IMGT reference sequences was used to assign V, D and J gene segments. Each retained sequence needed at least a six-nucleotide match to both a V gene segment and a J gene segment. Rearrangements were classified as productive when the CDR3 lacked stop codons and remained in frame with V and J, and all other rearrangements were classified as non-productive. CDR3 was defined by IMGT convention, running from the second conserved V-encoded cysteine to the conserved J-encoded phenylalanine. The earlier analysis of fewer than 750 of the donors excluded sequences that lacked an unambiguous match to a single V gene segment. An earlier analysis of 587 of the donors called V segments functional above 56.7% productive rearrangements and segregating when the between-donor standard deviation exceeded 5%. A statistical classification framework was built for diagnosing cytomegalovirus status from the catalog of TCR beta chain sequences. In a later analysis, V and J genes were assigned by comparing TCR nucleotide sequences against IMGT/GENE-DB human TR gene sequences. A later analysis assigned CDR3 sequences and most-parsimonious VDJ recombination scenarios with the TCRdist pipeline. In a later analysis, each TCR beta chain was defined by its CDR3 amino acid sequence together with its V-gene family, and reads without a unique V-gene family were excluded. As a way to deal with suspected cross-contamination and a sequencing artifact, a later analysis dropped roughly 620 nucleotide sequences that were highly shared and had low generation probability. In a later analysis, a clonal expansion index for each public chain was calculated from normalized within-repertoire ranks of inferred template counts. Generation probabilities in a later analysis came from a VDJ recombination model fitted to out-of-frame rearrangements, and those results were checked against IGoR. Hypergeometric tests were used in a later analysis to score TCR-TCR, TCR-HLA and TCR-CMV co-occurrence, with a repertoire-size bias correction applied to the TCR pairs. A later analysis estimated false discovery rates by permuting HLA or CMV assignments 20 times. In a later analysis, co-occurring TCRs were grouped with DBSCAN, and TCRdist sequence similarity was added when clustering was performed within HLA-allele-positive subsets. For co-occurrence clustering, repertoires with fewer than 30,000 or more than 120,000 public chains were excluded, along with about five repertoires with anomalous nucleotide sharing. TCRdb mirrors the immuneACCESS table, restricted to in-frame sequences. Some clones are absent from its copies; in checked studies, under half trace to an unresolved V gene, and the reason for the others is unknown. The DNA was the basis for D and trimming; V, J and clone size are from that table. The sample has 150,000 to 200,000 clones on record. The ten most abundant clones make up 0.75% to 0.85% of the sample.

Turning to this clone: Its target antigen remains unknown.

The sequence was collected from a woman aged 18-30 years in good health and CMV-seropositive. The chain is made from TRBV9 and TRBJ2-1, with TRBD1 as a weak D call on 5 bases. Sample: PBMCs. The CDR3 has the sequence CASSVALGPSYNEQFF. The nucleotides are TGTGCCAGCAGCGTAGCTTTGGGGCCCTCCTACAATGAGCAGTTCTTC. Outside the CDR3, residues come from the reference TRBV9 and TRBJ2-1 proteins, so the full variable domain is: DSGVTQTPKHLITATGQRVTLRCSPRSGDLSVYWYQQSLDQGLQFLIQYYNGEERAKGNILERFSAQQFPDLHSELNLSSLELGDSALYFCASSVALGPSYNEQFFGPGTRLTVL.